The present entry profiles one T cell receptor beta chain with its context. This record comes from a study of shared clonotypes between healthy human individuals. Naive CD8 cells lacked CD45RO, underwent positive selection for CCR7 and left out terminally differentiated effector memory CD45RA+ cells. Profiled with immunoSEQ multiplex PCR; TCRdb holds only in-frame clones, not every one. Found here are about 2 million clones, 85% to 95% of them singletons; the top ten hold more than 0.95%. The clonotype originates from a man aged 18 to 29 in good health. Sequences were obtained from naive CD8+ T cells sorted from blood.

The CDR3 spells CASRTSSWGDEQFF. In DNA form, the CDR3 reads TGTGCCAGCAGGACATCTAGTTGGGGGGATGAGCAGTTCTTC. The J gene is TRBJ2-1, the V gene TRBV6-5; a possible D gene is TRBD2 (6 bases). Germline V CDR1 and CDR2: MNHEY, SVGAGI. The CDR3 is made up of 14 amino acids. Trimming shortened V by 6 bases and J by 8 bases, and 17 bases separated the two germline ends.